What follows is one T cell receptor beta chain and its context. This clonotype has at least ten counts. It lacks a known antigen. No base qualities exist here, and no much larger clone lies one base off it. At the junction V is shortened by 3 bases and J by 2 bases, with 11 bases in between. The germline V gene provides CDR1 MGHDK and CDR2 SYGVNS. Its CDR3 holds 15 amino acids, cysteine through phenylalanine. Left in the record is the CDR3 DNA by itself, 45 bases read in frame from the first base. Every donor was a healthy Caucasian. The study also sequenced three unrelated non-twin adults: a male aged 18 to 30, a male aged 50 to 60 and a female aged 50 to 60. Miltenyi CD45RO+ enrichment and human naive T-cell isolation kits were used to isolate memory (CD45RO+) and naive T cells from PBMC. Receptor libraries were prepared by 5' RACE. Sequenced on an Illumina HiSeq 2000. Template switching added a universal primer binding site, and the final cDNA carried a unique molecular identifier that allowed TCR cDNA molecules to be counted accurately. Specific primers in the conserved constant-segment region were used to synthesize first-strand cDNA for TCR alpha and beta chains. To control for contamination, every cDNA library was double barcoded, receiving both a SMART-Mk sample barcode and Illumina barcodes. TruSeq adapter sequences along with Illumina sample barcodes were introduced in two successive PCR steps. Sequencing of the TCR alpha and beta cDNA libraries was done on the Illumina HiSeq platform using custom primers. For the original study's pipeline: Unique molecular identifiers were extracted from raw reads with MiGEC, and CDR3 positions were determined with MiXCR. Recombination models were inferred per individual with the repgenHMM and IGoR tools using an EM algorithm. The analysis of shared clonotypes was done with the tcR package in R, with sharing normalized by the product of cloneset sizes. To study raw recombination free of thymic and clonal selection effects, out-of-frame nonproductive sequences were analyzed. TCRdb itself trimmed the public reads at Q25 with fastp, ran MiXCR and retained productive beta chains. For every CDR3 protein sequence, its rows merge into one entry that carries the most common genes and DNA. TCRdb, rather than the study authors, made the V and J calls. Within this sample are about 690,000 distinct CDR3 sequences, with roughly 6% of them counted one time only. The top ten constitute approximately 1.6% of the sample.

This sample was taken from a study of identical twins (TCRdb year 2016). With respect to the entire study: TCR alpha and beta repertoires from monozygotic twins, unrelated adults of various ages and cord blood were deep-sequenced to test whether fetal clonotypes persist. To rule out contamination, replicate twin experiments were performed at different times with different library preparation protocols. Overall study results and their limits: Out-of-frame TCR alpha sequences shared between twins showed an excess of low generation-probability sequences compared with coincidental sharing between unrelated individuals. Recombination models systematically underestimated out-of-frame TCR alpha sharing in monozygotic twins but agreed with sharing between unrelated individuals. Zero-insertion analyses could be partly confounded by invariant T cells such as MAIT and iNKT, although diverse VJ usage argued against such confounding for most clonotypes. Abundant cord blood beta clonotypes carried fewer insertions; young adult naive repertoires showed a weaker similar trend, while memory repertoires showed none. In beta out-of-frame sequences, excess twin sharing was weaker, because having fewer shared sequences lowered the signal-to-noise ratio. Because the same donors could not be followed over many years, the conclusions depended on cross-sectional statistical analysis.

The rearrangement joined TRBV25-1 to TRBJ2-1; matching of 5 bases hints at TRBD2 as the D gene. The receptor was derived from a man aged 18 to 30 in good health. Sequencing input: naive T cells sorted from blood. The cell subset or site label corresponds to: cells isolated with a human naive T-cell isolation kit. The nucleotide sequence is TGTGCCAGCAGTGATTTGCGGGCCACCTACAATGAGCAGTTCTTC. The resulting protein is CASSDLRATYNEQFF.